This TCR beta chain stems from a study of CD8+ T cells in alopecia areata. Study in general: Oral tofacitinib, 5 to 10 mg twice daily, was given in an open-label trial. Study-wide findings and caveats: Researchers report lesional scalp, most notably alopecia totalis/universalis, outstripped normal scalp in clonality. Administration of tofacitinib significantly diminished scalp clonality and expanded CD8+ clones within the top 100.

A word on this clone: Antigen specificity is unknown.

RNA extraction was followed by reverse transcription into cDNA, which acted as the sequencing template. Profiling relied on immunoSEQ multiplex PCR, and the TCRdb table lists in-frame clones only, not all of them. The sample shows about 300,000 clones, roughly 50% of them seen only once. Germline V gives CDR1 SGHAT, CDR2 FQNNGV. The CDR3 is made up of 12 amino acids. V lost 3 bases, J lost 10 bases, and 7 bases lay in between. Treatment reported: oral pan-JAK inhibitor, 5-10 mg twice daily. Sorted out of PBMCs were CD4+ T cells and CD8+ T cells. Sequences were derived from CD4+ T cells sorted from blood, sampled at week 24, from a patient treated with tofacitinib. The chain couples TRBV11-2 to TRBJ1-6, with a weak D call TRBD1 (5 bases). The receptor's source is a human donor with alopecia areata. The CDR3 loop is CASSFYRSPLHF. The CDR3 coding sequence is TGTGCCAGCAGCTTTTACAGGTCACCCCTCCACTTT.